This T cell receptor (beta chain) came from a study of cytomegalovirus exposure and HLA in healthy donors. Repertoires were generated with immunoSEQ multiplex PCR, while TCRdb's copy carries only in-frame clones and drops some. Of 300,000 to 400,000 clones in the sample, around 86% are singletons; the top ten hold roughly 0.8%. Study results and caveats: Under in vitro conditions, three CMV-associated chains were confirmed as specific for CMV antigens.

Concerning this clone itself: Its target is not known.

Separation from the approximately 690-subject first cohort characterized the roughly 110-subject validation cohort, to which the donors belonged. Germline loops: CDR1 SEHNR, CDR2 FQNEAQ (reference sequence). V was clipped by 5 bases and J by 5 bases, with 13 bases between them. CDR3 length equals 13 residues. The sequenced material came from PBMCs. This chain joins TRBV7-9 and TRBJ2-7; TRBD1 might be the D (6 bases). This TCR was recovered from a young woman in good health and CMV-seronegative. CDR3 sequence reads: CASSRPGQHEQYF. The CDR3 DNA is TGTGCCAGCAGCAGACCGGGACAACACGAGCAGTACTTC. Combining the CDR3 with reference TRBV7-9 and TRBJ2-7 gives the whole variable domain DTGVSQNPRHKITKRGQNVTFRCDPISEHNRLYWYRQTLGQGPEFLTYFQNEAQLEKSRLLSDRFSAERPKGSFSTLEIQRTEQGDSAMYLCASSRPGQHEQYFGPGTRLTVT.